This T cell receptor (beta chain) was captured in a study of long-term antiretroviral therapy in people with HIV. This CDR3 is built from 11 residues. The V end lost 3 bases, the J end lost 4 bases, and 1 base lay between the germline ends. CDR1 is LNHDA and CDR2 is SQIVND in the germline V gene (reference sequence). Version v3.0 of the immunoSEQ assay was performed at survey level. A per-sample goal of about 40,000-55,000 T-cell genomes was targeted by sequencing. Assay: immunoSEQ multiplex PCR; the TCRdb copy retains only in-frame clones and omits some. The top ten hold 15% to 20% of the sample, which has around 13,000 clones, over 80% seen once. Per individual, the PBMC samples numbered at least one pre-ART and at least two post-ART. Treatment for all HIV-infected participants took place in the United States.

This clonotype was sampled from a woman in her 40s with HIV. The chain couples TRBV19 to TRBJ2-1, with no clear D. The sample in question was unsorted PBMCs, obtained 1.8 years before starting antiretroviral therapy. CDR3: CASSIYNEQFF. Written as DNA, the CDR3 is TGTGCCAGTAGTATTTACAATGAGCAGTTCTTC. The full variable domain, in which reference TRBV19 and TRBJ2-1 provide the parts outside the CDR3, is DGGITQSPKYLFRKEGQNVTLSCEQNLNHDAMYWYRQDPGQGLRLIYYSQIVNDFQKGDIAEGYSVSREKKESFPLTVTSAQKNPTAFYLCASSIYNEQFFGPGTRLTVL.